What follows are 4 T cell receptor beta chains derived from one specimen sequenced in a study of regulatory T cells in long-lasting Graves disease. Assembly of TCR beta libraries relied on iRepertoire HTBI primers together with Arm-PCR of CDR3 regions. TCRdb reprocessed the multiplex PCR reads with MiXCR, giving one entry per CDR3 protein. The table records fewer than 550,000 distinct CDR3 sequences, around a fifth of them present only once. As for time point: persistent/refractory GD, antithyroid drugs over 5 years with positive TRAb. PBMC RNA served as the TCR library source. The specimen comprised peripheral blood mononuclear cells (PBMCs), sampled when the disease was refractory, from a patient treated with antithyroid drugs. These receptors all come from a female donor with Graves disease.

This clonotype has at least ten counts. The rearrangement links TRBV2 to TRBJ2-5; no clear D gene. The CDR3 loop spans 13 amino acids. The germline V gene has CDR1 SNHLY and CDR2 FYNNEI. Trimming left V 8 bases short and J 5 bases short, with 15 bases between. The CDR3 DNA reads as TGTGCCAGCGGGGTCCAAATGAGGGAGACCCAGTACTTC. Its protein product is CASGVQMRETQYF.

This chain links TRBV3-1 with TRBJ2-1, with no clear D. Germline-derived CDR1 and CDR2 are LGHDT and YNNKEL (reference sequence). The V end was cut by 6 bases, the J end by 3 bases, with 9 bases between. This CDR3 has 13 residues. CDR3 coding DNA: TGTGCCAGCAGTCCTGCGGTCTACAATGAGCAGTTCTTC. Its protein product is CASSPAVYNEQFF.

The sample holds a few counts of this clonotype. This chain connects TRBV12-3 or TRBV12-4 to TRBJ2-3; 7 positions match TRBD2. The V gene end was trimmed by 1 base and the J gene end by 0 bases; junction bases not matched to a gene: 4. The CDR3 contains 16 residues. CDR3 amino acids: CASSLGQGGSTDTQYF. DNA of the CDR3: TGTGCCAGCAGTTTAGGGCAGGGAGGGAGCACAGATACGCAGTATTTT.

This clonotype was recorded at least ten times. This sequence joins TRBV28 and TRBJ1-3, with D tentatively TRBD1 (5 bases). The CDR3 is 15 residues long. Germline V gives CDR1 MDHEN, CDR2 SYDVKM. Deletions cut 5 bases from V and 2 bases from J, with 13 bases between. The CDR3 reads CASSLLRGAGNTIYF. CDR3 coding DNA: TGTGCCAGCAGTCTTTTGAGGGGAGCTGGAAACACCATATATTTT.